This entry lists 29 T cell receptor beta chains sequenced from one sample in a study of blood T cell repertoires in COVID-19. Using immunoSEQ multiplex PCR, the repertoire was profiled, and TCRdb retains in-frame clones only, with some absent. Seen here are some 160,000 clones, 89% observed once, and the top ten hold approximately 3%. The sequenced material came from peripheral blood. These receptors all stem from a man in his fifties or sixties with acute or convalescent COVID-19.

The table lists this clone with a count of one. The chain joins TRBV11-3 to TRBJ2-7; D perhaps matches TRBD2 (5 bases). CDR3 size: 15 residues. Germline V gives CDR1 SGHNT, CDR2 YENEEA. V gave up 2 bases and J gave up 4 bases, with 15 bases separating them. The CDR3 protein is CASSLHEGLPYEQYF. The CDR3 DNA reads as TGTGCCAGCAGCTTACACGAGGGTCTCCCGTACGAGCAGTACTTC.

The gene calls are TRBV14 and TRBJ1-1; D perhaps matches TRBD1 (5 bases). Germline V gene data show CDR1 as SGHDN and CDR2 as FVKESK. This CDR3 is 18 amino acids long. The V end lost 0 bases, the J end lost 4 bases, and 21 bases lay between the germline ends. Written as DNA, the CDR3 is TGTGCCAGCAGCCAAGATCGGCGAAGGGGTTTTAATGGCACTGAAGCTTTCTTT. Its protein product is CASSQDRRRGFNGTEAFF.

V and J are TRBV4-1 and TRBJ2-1, with D tentatively TRBD2 (5 bases). Trimming stripped 4 bases from V and 5 bases from J, with 9 bases between. Germline lookup yields CDR1 MGHRA and CDR2 YSYEKL. The CDR3 is 13 amino acids. CDR3 sequence: CASSPPRDNEQFF. Written as DNA, the CDR3 is TGCGCCAGCAGCCCGCCGAGGGACAATGAGCAGTTCTTC.

The chain combines TRBV27 with TRBJ2-2; D is undetermined. Germline V gene lookup returns CDR1 MNHEY and CDR2 SMNVEV (reference sequence). The CDR3 loop spans 14 amino acids. V lost 4 bases and J 1 base, leaving 7 bases between the germline ends. The CDR3 loop reads CASSYGGNTGELFF. DNA for the CDR3: TGTGCCAGCAGTTATGGCGGGAACACCGGGGAGCTGTTTTTT.

The rearrangement uses TRBV5-1 and TRBJ2-3; D perhaps matches TRBD2 (6 bases). V was cut by 2 bases and J by 2 bases, with 12 bases left in between. Germline assignment: CDR1 SGHRS and CDR2 YFSETQ. The CDR3 spans 15 residues. The CDR3 DNA is TGCGCCAGCAGCTTTAAGGGACTCAACACAGATACGCAGTATTTT. Translating it yields CASSFKGLNTDTQYF.

The V call is TRBV19, the J call TRBJ2-7; 10 bases are shared with TRBD1. The germline CDR1 and CDR2 sequences are LNHDA and SQIVND (reference sequence). This CDR3 comprises 15 residues. With V trimmed by 6 bases and J by 6 bases, 11 bases remained unmatched. The CDR3 loop is CASRNSGTGAREQYF. The CDR3 nucleotides read TGTGCCAGTAGGAACTCCGGGACAGGGGCTCGCGAGCAGTACTTC.

CDR3 sequence reads: CASSLGRYEQYF. CDR3 coding DNA: TGTGCCAGCAGCTTGGGGAGATACGAGCAGTACTTC. The V and J genes are TRBV5-8 and TRBJ2-7; D gene unclear. V shed 0 bases and J shed 4 bases, with 5 bases lying between them. The germline V gene has CDR1 SGHTS and CDR2 YDEGEE. This CDR3 region has 12 residues. The variable domain in full, with the rest retrieved from reference TRBV5-8 and TRBJ2-7, is EAGVTQSPTHLIKTRGQQATLRCSPISGHTSVYWYQQALGLGLQFLLWYDEGEERNRGNFPPRFSGRQFPNYSSELNVNALELEDSALYLCASSLGRYEQYFGPGTRLTVT.

The J gene is TRBJ1-1, the V gene TRBV19; TRBD1 might be the D (5 bases). The germline V and J ends were trimmed by 5 bases and 4 bases, with 14 bases remaining between them. Looked up from germline, CDR1 is LNHDA and CDR2 is SQIVND (reference sequence). This CDR3 spans 14 amino acids. The CDR3 DNA follows: TGTGCCAGTAGTGCCGACAGAGTATCCACTGAAGCTTTCTTT. The encoded protein is CASSADRVSTEAFF.

This chain joins TRBV5-6 and TRBJ1-2; TRBD1 might be the D (5 bases). The CDR3 extends over 12 amino acids. V lost 0 bases and J lost 9, with 9 bases in between. Germline V gene data show CDR1 as SGHDT and CDR2 as YYEEEE. DNA for the CDR3: TGTGCCAGCAGCTTGGCCAGGGCTCGCTACACCTTC. This encodes CASSLARARYTF.

The chain joins TRBV5-1 to TRBJ2-2; maybe TRBD1 (5 bases). CDR1 SGHRS and CDR2 YFSETQ come from the germline V gene. CDR3 length: 15 residues. Trimming removed 0 bases at V and 4 bases at J, with 10 bases between. The CDR3 sequence is CASSLAGSRTGELFF. The CDR3 DNA sequence: TGCGCCAGCAGCTTGGCAGGGTCACGCACCGGGGAGCTGTTTTTT.

This sequence joins TRBV6-1 and TRBJ1-6; D not certain. Germline V lookup: CDR1 MNHNS, CDR2 SASEGT. Trimming removed 1 base from V and 0 bases from J, with 13 bases in between. The CDR3 is made up of 18 amino acids. CDR3 DNA sequence: TGTGCCAGCAGTGAAGTGCCGACAACGCTCTCCTATAATTCACCCCTCCACTTT. Translating it yields CASSEVPTTLSYNSPLHF.

The chain couples TRBV19 to TRBJ2-1, with 10 bases aligning to TRBD2. The germline CDR1 and CDR2 sequences are LNHDA and SQIVND (reference sequence). The CDR3 consists of 15 residues. The trim removed 5 bases at V and 9 bases at J, leaving 10 bases unmatched. The CDR3 protein is CASSSSGGAFSEQFF. The CDR3 DNA reads TGTGCCAGTAGTTCCAGCGGGGGGGCCTTTTCTGAGCAGTTCTTC.

This clone has a handful of counts. This chain connects TRBV4-1 to TRBJ1-2; the D is unclear. Per the germline V gene, CDR1 is MGHRA and CDR2 is YSYEKL. Trimming left V 4 bases short and J 3 bases short, with 12 bases between. CDR3 length: 14 amino acids. DNA of the CDR3: TGCGCCAGCAGCCGTCTGGAGGCTGACTATGGCTACACCTTC. Protein: CASSRLEADYGYTF.

In nucleotides, the CDR3 is TGTGCCAGCAGCTACGACAGGCGCCCCAATCAGCCCCAGCATTTT. Protein: CASSYDRRPNQPQHF. The chain combines TRBV7-4 with TRBJ1-5; perhaps TRBD1 as D (6 bases). The CDR3 contains 15 residues. Trimming left V 4 bases short and J 3 bases short, with 13 bases between. The V gene's germline CDR1 is SGHVT and CDR2 SQSDAQ.

The rearrangement joins TRBV24-1 to TRBJ2-2; TRBD1 matches 12 bases. V dropped 0 bases and J dropped 3; count of bases not matched to a gene: 1. Germline lookup yields CDR1 KGHDR and CDR2 SFDVKD. The CDR3 is made up of 17 amino acids. In nucleotides, the CDR3 is TGTGCCACCAGTGATTTGCGGGACAGGGGGCACACCGGGGAGCTGTTTTTT. It translates to CATSDLRDRGHTGELFF.

This chain connects TRBV5-6 to TRBJ1-5, with D maybe TRBD1 (5 bases). The CDR3 extends over 16 amino acids. V was clipped by 1 base and J by 4 bases, with 15 bases between them. From germline, CDR1 is SGHDT and CDR2 YYEEEE. Here the CDR3 DNA reads TGTGCCAGCAGCTTGATGATAGGGGAAAGGAATCAGCCCCAGCATTTT. It encodes CASSLMIGERNQPQHF.

This rearrangement joins TRBV6-5 to TRBJ1-2; 8 bases map to TRBD1. Losses at the gene ends were 2 bases for V and 7 bases for J; bases not matched to a gene: 3. This CDR3 has 13 amino acids. The germline gives CDR1 MNHEY, CDR2 SVGAGI. Here the CDR3 reads CASSYDRGSGYTF. The CDR3 DNA is TGTGCCAGCAGTTACGACAGGGGTAGTGGCTACACCTTC.

CDR3 bases: TGTGCCAGCAGCCCCCCGGCGTTCGGGGTCTACAATGAGCAGTTCTTC. Amino acids: CASSPPAFGVYNEQFF. V and J are TRBV11-1 and TRBJ2-1; D perhaps matches TRBD2 (5 bases). The V end lost 5 bases, the J end lost 3 bases, and 17 bases lay between the germline ends. The V gene's germline CDR1 is SGHAT and CDR2 FQDESV (reference sequence). CDR3 length: 16 residues.

V usage is TRBV27 and J usage is TRBJ2-2; D remains ambiguous. V lost 7 bases to trimming and J lost 4 bases, with 7 bases between them. Germline assignment: CDR1 MNHEY and CDR2 SMNVEV (reference sequence). This CDR3 spans 12 amino acids. CDR3 sequence: CASKSRTGELFF. CDR3 in DNA: TGTGCCAGCAAATCCCGCACCGGGGAGCTGTTTTTT.

The chain is built from TRBV2 and TRBJ1-3; possibly TRBD1 for D (6 bases). Trimming removed 7 bases from V and 0 bases from J, with 13 bases in between. The germline gives CDR1 SNHLY, CDR2 FYNNEI. The CDR3 loop spans 15 amino acids. CDR3: CASKGGVSSGNTIYF. The CDR3 DNA reads as TGTGCCAGCAAAGGGGGGGTAAGCTCTGGAAACACCATATATTTT. The whole variable domain, filled in from reference TRBV2 and TRBJ1-3, reads EPEVTQTPSHQVTQMGQEVILRCVPISNHLYFYWYRQILGQKVEFLVSFYNNEISEKSEIFDDQFSVERPDGSNFTLKIRSTKLEDSAMYFCASKGGVSSGNTIYFGEGSWLTVV.

This clone turned up a few times. This rearrangement joins TRBV30 to TRBJ1-2; D perhaps matches TRBD1 (5 bases). The CDR3 sequence is 16 residues long. Between the trimmed V and J ends, which lost 2 bases and 2 bases, there was a span of 18 bases. Per the germline V gene, CDR1 is GTSNPN and CDR2 is SVGIG (reference sequence). Written as DNA, the CDR3 is TGTGCCTGGAGTCCCTTGCGGGGACCACTCAACTATGGCTACACCTTC. Translation gives CAWSPLRGPLNYGYTF.

CDR3 protein: CASSLGTSGGTYEQYF. CDR3 nucleotide sequence: TGCGCCAGCAGCCTAGGGACTAGCGGGGGGACCTACGAGCAGTACTTC. This sequence joins TRBV4-1 and TRBJ2-7; 15 bases are shared with TRBD2. CDR3 length: 16 amino acids. The J segment lost 2 bases and the V segment lost 4 bases, leaving 3 bases of the junction unmatched. Per germline, CDR1 MGHRA and CDR2 YSYEKL.

V and J are TRBV7-2 and TRBJ2-1; 7 bases are a match to TRBD1. CDR1 and CDR2 from the germline V gene are SGHTA and FQGNSA. The CDR3 contains 16 residues. After removal of 4 bases from V and 0 bases from J, the junction contained 6 bases not matched to a gene. The CDR3 coding sequence is TGTGCCAGCAGCTCAACAGGGGTATCCTCCTACAATGAGCAGTTCTTC. Translated, it gives CASSSTGVSSYNEQFF.

The rearrangement links TRBV24-1 to TRBJ2-1; TRBD2 agrees at 13 bases. V trimming: 3 bases; J trimming: 6 bases; junction bases outside the gene matches: 28. CDR3 length equals 24 residues. Germline V gene sequence: CDR1 KGHDR, CDR2 SFDVKD. The CDR3 DNA reads TGTGCCACCAGTGATGCCCCCGGGTCCCAACTAGCGGGGGGGCCGGGAACAAGCCGCAATGAGCAGTTCTTC. Translation gives CATSDAPGSQLAGGPGTSRNEQFF.

This sequence joins TRBV4-3 and TRBJ1-1; the D gene is possibly TRBD1 (5 bases). Looked up from germline, CDR1 is LGHNA and CDR2 is YSLEER. The CDR3 is made up of 13 amino acids. V lost 3 bases to trimming and J lost 3 bases, with 8 bases between them. CDR3 sequence: CASSQGDYTEAFF. CDR3 DNA sequence: TGCGCCAGCAGCCAGGGGGACTACACTGAAGCTTTCTTT.

J is TRBJ1-4 and V is TRBV5-1; maybe TRBD1 (5 bases). The germline V and J ends were trimmed by 0 bases and 8 bases, with 14 bases remaining between them. Germline assignment: CDR1 SGHRS and CDR2 YFSETQ. The length of the CDR3 is 15 residues. The CDR3 nucleotides are TGCGCCAGCAGCTTGGAGGGCAGGGCCGCAGAAAAACTGTTTTTT. Amino acids: CASSLEGRAAEKLFF. The full variable domain, completed using reference TRBV5-1 and TRBJ1-4, is KAGVTQTPRYLIKTRGQQVTLSCSPISGHRSVSWYQQTPGQGLQFLFEYFSETQRNKGNFPGRFSGRQFSNSRSEMNVSTLELGDSALYLCASSLEGRAAEKLFFGSGTQLSVL.

The V and J genes are TRBV29-1 and TRBJ2-7; 7 bases map to TRBD2. CDR3 length: 12 amino acids. After removal of 5 bases from V and 0 bases from J, the junction contained 1 base not matched to a gene. Germline loops: CDR1 SQVTM, CDR2 ANQGSEA. The CDR3 here is CSVSGVSYEQYF. The CDR3 DNA reads as TGCAGCGTTAGCGGGGTCTCCTACGAGCAGTACTTC.

The J gene is TRBJ2-3, the V gene TRBV19; TRBD2 is a possible D gene (5 bases). CDR3 length: 16 amino acids. The germline V gene encodes CDR1 LNHDA and CDR2 SQIVND (reference sequence). V was shortened by 7 bases and J by 0 bases, with 17 bases between the two germline ends. CDR3: CASTYGRGTSTDTQYF. DNA for the CDR3: TGTGCCAGTACCTACGGTCGGGGAACTAGCACAGATACGCAGTATTTT. Filled out from reference TRBV19 and TRBJ2-3, the complete variable domain reads DGGITQSPKYLFRKEGQNVTLSCEQNLNHDAMYWYRQDPGQGLRLIYYSQIVNDFQKGDIAEGYSVSREKKESFPLTVTSAQKNPTAFYLCASTYGRGTSTDTQYFGPGTRLTVL.

This chain joins TRBV2 and TRBJ2-7; D possibly corresponds to TRBD2 (5 bases). The ends were cut back, 6 bases at V and 9 bases at J, with 12 bases in the middle. The CDR3 covers 11 residues. Germline CDR1 and CDR2: SNHLY and FYNNEI. In DNA, the CDR3 is TGTGCCAGCAGGCTGGAAGGAGGGCAGTACTTC. Protein: CASRLEGGQYF.